A single sample is the source of the 19 T cell receptor beta chains below, sequenced in a study of OX40 agonist ivuxolimab in advanced cancers. The library was generated by the immunoSEQ multiplex PCR assay. The table was pulled from immuneACCESS by TCRdb, which kept in-frame rearrangements only. Such tables lose some clones; where checked, under half of the loss comes from unresolved V genes, and the rest has no known cause. This sample gives under 80,000 clones in total; roughly nine tenths of them show up just once. The ten largest clones represent roughly 9.7% of the sample. The sequencing used CD4+ or CD8+ T cells sorted from blood, collected in a trial of the OX40 agonist ivuxolimab. The receptors here all came from an adult with an advanced solid tumor such as melanoma, head and neck, liver or kidney cancer.

The rearrangement links TRBV27 to TRBJ2-2; TRBD2 might be the D (7 bases). CDR3 length: 17 amino acids. The germline CDR1 and CDR2 sequences are MNHEY and SMNVEV (reference sequence). V lost 4 bases and J lost 7, with 22 bases in between. CDR3 DNA: TGTGCCAGCAGTTGGGGAGGGGGGGCGCGAAGGAACGGGGAGCTGTTTTTT. The encoded protein is CASSWGGGARRNGELFF.

As concerns this clone: One end of the junction varies from germline; a read error may be responsible. This chain links TRBV13 with TRBJ1-3; a possible D gene is TRBD1 (5 bases). Germline V gives CDR1 PRHDT, CDR2 FYEKMQ (reference sequence). The CDR3 covers 14 residues. DNA for the CDR3: TGTGCCAGCAGCCCCGGGACCGCTGGAAACACCAGATATTTT. Protein: CASSPGTAGNTRYF.

There are a few counts of this clone. CDR3 sequence reads: CASTWDSGVGELFF. In DNA, the CDR3 is TGTGCCAGCACCTGGGACTCTGGGGTCGGGGAGCTGTTTTTT. The V and J genes are TRBV6-6 and TRBJ2-2, with D tentatively TRBD2 (6 bases). In germline, CDR1 is MNHNY, CDR2 SVGAGI (reference sequence). The V gene lost 7 bases and the J gene lost 7 bases, with 16 bases spanning the gap. This CDR3 spans 14 amino acids.

This clone was recorded only once. The chain employs TRBV9 and TRBJ1-2; the D gene is possibly TRBD1 (6 bases). With 0 bases removed from V and 8 bases from J, the gap between germline ends came to 11 bases. This CDR3 has 13 residues. Germline CDR1 is SGDLS and CDR2 is YYNGEE. CDR3 in DNA: TGTGCCAGCAGCGTAGAGGCAGGGGAAGGCTACACCTTC. This gives the protein CASSVEAGEGYTF.

V and J are TRBV2 and TRBJ2-7; D is possibly TRBD2 (6 bases). V shed 10 bases and J shed 7 bases, with 14 bases lying between them. The germline CDR1 and CDR2 sequences are SNHLY and FYNNEI. There are 11 residues in the CDR3. This CDR3 is CATYGGEEQYF. The CDR3 bases are TGTGCCACGTACGGAGGGGAAGAGCAGTACTTC.

In its sample, this clone was seen once. J is TRBJ1-5 and V is TRBV27; a weak D match, TRBD1 (5 bases). Germline CDR1 is MNHEY and CDR2 is SMNVEV (reference sequence). CDR3 size: 15 residues. The V end lost 2 bases, the J end lost 2 bases, and 10 bases lay between the germline ends. The CDR3 spells CASSLGGFRNQPQHF. CDR3 nucleotides: TGTGCCAGCAGTTTAGGGGGTTTTCGCAATCAGCCCCAGCATTTT.

V is TRBV7-3 and J is TRBJ1-2, with 7 positions matching TRBD1. The length of the CDR3 is 15 residues. From germline, CDR1 is SGHTA and CDR2 FQGTGA. Trimming took 3 bases from V and 3 from J; bases not matched to a gene: 7. This CDR3 is CASSFGGGADYGYTF. For the CDR3, the DNA is TGTGCCAGCAGCTTTGGAGGGGGCGCGGACTATGGCTACACCTTC.

This clone was seen just once. The chain carries TRBV7-2 and TRBJ2-7; perhaps TRBD2 as D (6 bases). The CDR3 spans 15 residues. The V end was cut by 4 bases, the J end by 2 bases, with 15 bases between. The germline CDR1 and CDR2 sequences are SGHTA and FQGNSA. The CDR3 bases are TGTGCCAGCAGCTGGGGGGTTTCCGCAACCTACGAGCAGTACTTC. As protein: CASSWGVSATYEQYF.

The V call is TRBV4-3, the J call TRBJ2-1, with 11 bases identical to TRBD2. The CDR3 is 17 amino acids. Germline lookup yields CDR1 LGHNA and CDR2 YSLEER. V gave up 0 bases and J gave up 7 bases; unmatched junction bases: 8. CDR3 protein: CASSQDSMASGRNEQFF. CDR3 DNA sequence: TGCGCCAGCAGCCAAGATAGTATGGCTAGCGGGAGGAATGAGCAGTTCTTC.

The J gene is TRBJ2-1, the V gene TRBV19; 7 positions match TRBD2. V was pared by 10 bases and J by 1 base, with 10 bases of the junction left unmatched. The CDR3 contains 15 residues. The germline CDR1 and CDR2 sequences are LNHDA and SQIVND (reference sequence). The CDR3 DNA sequence: TGTGCCACCCTCAATTGGGGGGGGTCCTACAATGAGCAGTTCTTC. Protein product: CATLNWGGSYNEQFF.

V is TRBV11-3 and J is TRBJ2-1, with D possibly matching TRBD1 (6 bases). V was cut by 5 bases and J by 3 bases, with 14 bases left in between. CDR3 size: 15 residues. Germline loops: CDR1 SGHNT, CDR2 YENEEA. CDR3 loop: CASSPTGSVYNEQFF. CDR3 DNA sequence: TGTGCCAGCAGCCCGACAGGATCGGTCTACAATGAGCAGTTCTTC.

The chain links TRBV9 to TRBJ2-7; unclear D gene. The CDR3 is 14 residues long. V gave up 4 bases and J gave up 0 bases, with 11 bases separating them. CDR1 is SGDLS, CDR2 YYNGEE, per germline. The DNA for the CDR3 is TGTGCCAGCAGCCCCGGCGACAACTCCTACGAGCAGTACTTC. It encodes CASSPGDNSYEQYF.

This rearrangement joins TRBV9 to TRBJ2-2; 10 nucleotides match TRBD2. The CDR3 totals 15 residues. V was clipped by 4 bases and J by 2 bases; unmatched bases: 2. Germline CDR1 SGDLS, CDR2 YYNGEE. The CDR3: CASSLAGENTGELFF. CDR3 nucleotides: TGTGCCAGCAGCCTAGCGGGGGAAAACACCGGGGAGCTGTTTTTT. The whole variable domain, remainder taken from reference TRBV9 and TRBJ2-2, is DSGVTQTPKHLITATGQRVTLRCSPRSGDLSVYWYQQSLDQGLQFLIQYYNGEERAKGNILERFSAQQFPDLHSELNLSSLELGDSALYFCASSLAGENTGELFFGEGSRLTVL.

The V gene is TRBV4-1, the J gene TRBJ2-2; no firm D call. The CDR3 length is 15 residues. Germline V gives CDR1 MGHRA, CDR2 YSYEKL. The V end lost 0 bases, the J end lost 6 bases, and 11 bases lay between the germline ends. The CDR3 sequence is CASSQDNPVPGELFF. The CDR3 region has the DNA TGCGCCAGCAGCCAAGACAACCCGGTACCCGGGGAGCTGTTTTTT.

This chain connects TRBV5-4 to TRBJ1-2; TRBD1 is a possible D gene (5 bases). Deletions cut 4 bases from V and 6 bases from J, with 13 bases between. The CDR3 contains 13 residues. Germline V gives CDR1 SGHNT, CDR2 YYREEE (reference sequence). The CDR3 protein is CASSRGGNHGYTF. CDR3 in DNA: TGTGCCAGCAGCCGTGGGGGTAATCATGGCTACACCTTC.

V gene TRBV7-9 combines with J gene TRBJ1-1; TRBD1 matches 7 bases. Losses at the gene ends were 3 bases for V and 0 bases for J; bases not matched to a gene: 10. CDR3 length: 17 residues. Germline V gene data show CDR1 as SEHNR and CDR2 as FQNEAQ (reference sequence). The CDR3 region has the DNA TGTGCCAGCAGCTTGCCGTATGACAGGGTTCTGAACACTGAAGCTTTCTTT. Its translation: CASSLPYDRVLNTEAFF. Filled out from reference TRBV7-9 and TRBJ1-1, the complete variable domain reads DTGVSQNPRHKITKRGQNVTFRCDPISEHNRLYWYRQTLGQGPEFLTYFQNEAQLEKSRLLSDRFSAERPKGSFSTLEIQRTEQGDSAMYLCASSLPYDRVLNTEAFFGQGTRLTVV.

The chain employs TRBV6-5 and TRBJ2-1; D is tentatively TRBD1 or TRBD2 (5 bases each). Germline CDR1 reads MNHEY; CDR2 reads SVGAGI. The CDR3 is 14 amino acids. V was shortened by 0 bases and J by 9 bases, with 12 bases between the two germline ends. The CDR3 sequence is CASSYSPGTGEQFF. CDR3 nucleotide sequence: TGTGCCAGCAGTTACTCTCCAGGGACGGGTGAGCAGTTCTTC.

This chain uses TRBV9 with TRBJ2-1; the D gene is possibly TRBD2 (6 bases). Germline loops: CDR1 SGDLS, CDR2 YYNGEE. The ends were cut back, 0 bases at V and 3 bases at J, with 10 bases in the middle. The CDR3 runs 15 residues. The CDR3 is CASSVASSDYNEQFF. CDR3 bases: TGTGCCAGCAGCGTAGCGTCTAGCGACTACAATGAGCAGTTCTTC.

On this clone: Because the CDR3's place on the DNA is in doubt, the DNA is left out and the CDR3 is given as listed by TCRdb. Here the CDR3 reads CSVGQGTLHTF. The chain employs TRBV29-1 and TRBJ1-2; TRBD1, the D gene given by the table, was not confirmed from the DNA. The germline V gene encodes CDR1 SQVTM and CDR2 ANQGSEA. Ends included, the CDR3 has 11 residues.